This T cell receptor (beta chain) appears in the sequencing data of a study of Tregs in tolerant kidney transplant recipients. This clone has just one count. The antigen remains unidentified. Method: immunoSEQ multiplex PCR; TCRdb's copy keeps in-frame clones and lacks some. The data show 40,000 to 50,000 clones, with about 90% seen just once and about 0.75% held by the top ten. Unstimulated Tregs (CD4+CD25+CD127-) and CD4+CD25- non-Tregs were sorted from PBMCs. General study findings and limits: The small number of patients limits these findings pending further validation. Biological reproducibility was not directly addressed in this study.

Trimming took 2 bases from V and 5 from J, leaving 13 bases between them. The CDR3 runs to 15 residues. Germline-derived CDR1 and CDR2 are SGHVS and FNYEAQ. The sample was Tregs from blood. V and J are TRBV7-6 and TRBJ1-5; D gene uncertain. The clonotype was recovered from a human donor in good health. This chain's CDR3 is CASSLLRVGYQPQHF. In nucleotides, the CDR3 is TGTGCCAGCAGCTTACTCCGGGTGGGGTATCAGCCCCAGCATTTT.